Shown below are 13 T cell receptor beta chains from a single sample sequenced in a study of control samples from healthy donors and cancer patients (dated by TCRdb to about 2020). The library was produced with the immunoSEQ multiplex PCR assay. The immuneACCESS repertoire file appears here via TCRdb, limited to in-frame rearrangements. These files lack a portion of the clones; in checked studies, under half of the deficit traces to unresolved V genes, and the cause of the others is not known. The sample table records some 120,000 clones; more than 75% of these occur just once. The ten biggest clones cover about 8.7% of the sample. The specimen was blood. The receptors here all came from a man aged 35-49 years in good health.

The chain employs TRBV25-1 and TRBJ2-1, with a possible D match to TRBD1 (6 bases). V dropped 6 bases and J dropped 2 bases, with 14 bases sitting between them. Germline lookup yields CDR1 MGHDK and CDR2 SYGVNS. The CDR3 totals 15 residues. This CDR3 reads CASSNHRAPYNEQFF. CDR3 bases: TGTGCCAGCAGCAATCACAGGGCCCCCTACAATGAGCAGTTCTTC.

This chain links TRBV4-1 with TRBJ1-5; D might be TRBD1 (5 bases). Germline CDR1 is MGHRA and CDR2 is YSYEKL. Trimming stripped 1 base from V and 6 bases from J, with 13 bases between. The length of the CDR3 is 15 residues. The CDR3 bases are TGCGCCAGCAGCCAAGGGTTGGGGGGACTTCAGCCCCAGCATTTT. Translating it yields CASSQGLGGLQPQHF.

As concerns this clone: This sample includes further DNA sequences coding for the same CDR3. The genes are TRBV4-3 and TRBJ2-1; 7 bases fit TRBD2. The CDR3 extends over 15 amino acids. Germline CDR1 LGHNA, CDR2 YSLEER. Trimming took 0 bases from V and 6 from J; bases not matched to a gene: 5. The DNA of the CDR3 is TGCGCCAGCAGCCAAGATACGGGGAGGGGCAATGAGCAGTTCTTC. This encodes CASSQDTGRGNEQFF.

This clone has only a few counts. The chain carries TRBV24-1 and TRBJ2-1; D unclear. V lost 7 bases, J lost 0 bases, and 12 bases lay in between. The CDR3 covers 15 residues. Looked up from germline, CDR1 is KGHDR and CDR2 is SFDVKD. The CDR3 loop is CATSADGRSYNEQFF. CDR3 in DNA: TGTGCCACCAGCGCCGACGGGCGCTCCTACAATGAGCAGTTCTTC.

The rearrangement links TRBV29-1 to TRBJ2-5, with 8 positions matching TRBD1. This CDR3 region has 11 residues. J gave up 10 bases and V 7 bases, and 8 bases lay outside the gene matches. Germline CDR1 is SQVTM and CDR2 is ANQGSEA. CDR3 nucleotide sequence: TGCAGCGCTGACAGGGGAAGGGACCAGTACTTC. This sequence encodes CSADRGRDQYF. The whole variable domain, remainder taken from reference TRBV29-1 and TRBJ2-5, is SAVISQKPSRDICQRGTSLTIQCQVDSQVTMMFWYRQQPGQSLTLIATANQGSEATYESGFVIDKFPISRPNLTFSTLTVSNMSPEDSSIYLCSADRGRDQYFGPGTRLLVL.

The rearrangement links TRBV18 to TRBJ2-6; 7 bases match TRBD1. Germline trimming cut 6 bases from V and 2 bases from J; bases unmatched to any gene: 4. This CDR3 has 15 residues. CDR1 is KGHSH, CDR2 LQKENI, per germline. This CDR3 reads CASSPTGPGANVLTF. CDR3 DNA: TGTGCCAGCTCTCCGACAGGGCCTGGGGCCAACGTCCTGACTTTC.

This chain joins TRBV7-2 and TRBJ2-7; D is perhaps TRBD2 (5 bases). V lost 5 bases to trimming and J lost 7 bases, with 21 bases between them. Germline V gene lookup returns CDR1 SGHTA and CDR2 FQGNSA. CDR3 length: 15 residues. CDR3 loop: CASSPFAVSRGEQYF. The CDR3, as DNA: TGTGCCAGCAGCCCCTTCGCAGTATCCCGGGGAGAGCAGTACTTC.

The chain is built from TRBV3-1 (or the pseudogene TRBV3-2) and TRBJ1-1; no clear D. There are 15 residues in the CDR3. Per germline, CDR1 LGHDT and CDR2 YNNKEL (reference sequence). V dropped 1 base and J dropped 0 bases, with 9 bases sitting between them. Written as DNA, the CDR3 is TGTGCCAGCAGCCAAGGGCAGGTTTTGAACACTGAAGCTTTCTTT. Its protein product is CASSQGQVLNTEAFF.

This clone was detected a few times. This chain connects TRBV2 to TRBJ2-7; perhaps TRBD1 as D (7 bases). The germline V gene has CDR1 SNHLY and CDR2 FYNNEI. V gave up 4 bases and J gave up 4 bases, with 17 bases separating them. The CDR3 length is 15 residues. CDR3 loop: CASSGQGGGLYEQYF. CDR3 DNA: TGTGCCAGCAGTGGCCAGGGGGGCGGTCTTTACGAGCAGTACTTC.

The chain uses TRBV4-1 and TRBJ2-4, with 10 bases identical to TRBD2. CDR3 length equals 18 residues. Germline values: CDR1 MGHRA, CDR2 YSYEKL. The junction had 6 bases not matched to a gene; V was cut back by 0 bases and J by 1 base. The CDR3 coding sequence is TGCGCCAGCAGCCAAGACCCAAGCGGGGGGGCGGCCAAAAACATTCAGTACTTC. Encoded protein: CASSQDPSGGAAKNIQYF.

The chain couples TRBV6-5 to TRBJ2-3, with TRBD2 identical over 14 bases. The CDR3 runs 16 residues. Germline assignment: CDR1 MNHEY and CDR2 SVGAGI. V shed 2 bases and J 8 bases; nucleotides not matched to a gene: 6. The CDR3 coding sequence is TGTGCCAGCAGTTACGAGACTAGCGGGGGGGTTGGTACGCAGTATTTT. Translation: CASSYETSGGVGTQYF.

The chain carries TRBV5-6 and TRBJ1-5, with 7 bases identical to TRBD1. The trim removed 0 bases at V and 4 bases at J, leaving 4 bases unmatched. The germline CDR1 and CDR2 sequences are SGHDT and YYEEEE. The CDR3 sequence is 15 residues long. CDR3 residues: CASSLDRGVNQPQHF. In DNA, the CDR3 is TGTGCCAGCAGCTTGGACAGGGGCGTTAATCAGCCCCAGCATTTT.

The V and J genes are TRBV12-3 or TRBV12-4 and TRBJ1-1; D remains ambiguous. Trimming stripped 6 bases from V and 7 bases from J, with 12 bases between. The CDR3 extends over 12 amino acids. DNA of the CDR3: TGTGCCAGCAGGGAAAAAGGGAGTGAAGCTTTCTTT. Translation gives CASREKGSEAFF.